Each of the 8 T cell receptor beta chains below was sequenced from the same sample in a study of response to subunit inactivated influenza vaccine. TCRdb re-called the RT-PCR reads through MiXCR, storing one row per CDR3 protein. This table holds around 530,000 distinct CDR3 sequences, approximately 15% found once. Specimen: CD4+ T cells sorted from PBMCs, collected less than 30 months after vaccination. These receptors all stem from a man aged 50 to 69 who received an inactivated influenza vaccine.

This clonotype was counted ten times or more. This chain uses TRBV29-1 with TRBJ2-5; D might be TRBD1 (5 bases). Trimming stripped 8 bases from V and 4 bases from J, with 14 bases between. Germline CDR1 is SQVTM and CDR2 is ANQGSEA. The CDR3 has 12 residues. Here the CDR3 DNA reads TGCAGCATTAGACAGAGCCCAGAGACCCAGTACTTC. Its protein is CSIRQSPETQYF.

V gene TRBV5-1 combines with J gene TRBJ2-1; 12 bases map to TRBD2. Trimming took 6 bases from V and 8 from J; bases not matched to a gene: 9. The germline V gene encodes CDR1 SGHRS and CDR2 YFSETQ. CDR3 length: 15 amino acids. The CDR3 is CASILGLAGTDEQFF. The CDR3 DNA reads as TGCGCCAGCATATTAGGACTAGCGGGGACCGATGAGCAGTTCTTC.

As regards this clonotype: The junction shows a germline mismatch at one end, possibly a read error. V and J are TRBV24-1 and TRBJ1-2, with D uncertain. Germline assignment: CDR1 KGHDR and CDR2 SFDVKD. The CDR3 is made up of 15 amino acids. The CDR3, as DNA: TGTGCCACCAGTGACCAAGACGGGTGGCTCTATGGCTTCACCTTC. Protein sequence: CATSDQDGWLYGFTF.

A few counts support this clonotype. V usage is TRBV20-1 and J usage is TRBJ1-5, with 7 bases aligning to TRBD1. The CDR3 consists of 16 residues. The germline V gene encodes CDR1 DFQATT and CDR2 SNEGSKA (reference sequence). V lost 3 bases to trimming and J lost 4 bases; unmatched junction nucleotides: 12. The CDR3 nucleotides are TGCAGTGCTAGCAGAACCGGGACAGCTAGGAATCAGCCCCAGCATTTT. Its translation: CSASRTGTARNQPQHF.

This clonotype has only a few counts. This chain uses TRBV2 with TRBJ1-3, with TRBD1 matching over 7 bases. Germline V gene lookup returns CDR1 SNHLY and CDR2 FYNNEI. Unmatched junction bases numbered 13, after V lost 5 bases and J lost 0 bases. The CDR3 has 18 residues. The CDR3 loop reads CASSLYRQGTVSGNTIYF. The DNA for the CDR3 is TGTGCCAGCAGTCTCTACCGACAGGGCACCGTCTCTGGAAACACCATATATTTT.

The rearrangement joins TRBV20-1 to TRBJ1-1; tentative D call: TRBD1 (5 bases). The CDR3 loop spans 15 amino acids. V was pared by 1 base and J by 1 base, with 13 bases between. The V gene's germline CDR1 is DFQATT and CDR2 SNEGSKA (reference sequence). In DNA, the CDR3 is TGCAGTGCTAGAGTCATTCAGGGAGGGAACACTGAAGCTTTCTTT. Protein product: CSARVIQGGNTEAFF.

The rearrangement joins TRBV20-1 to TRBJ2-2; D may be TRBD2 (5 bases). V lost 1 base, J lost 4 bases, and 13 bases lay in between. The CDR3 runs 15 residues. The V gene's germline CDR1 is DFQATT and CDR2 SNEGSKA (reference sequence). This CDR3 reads CSARAAGRTTGELFF. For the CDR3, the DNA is TGCAGTGCTAGAGCCGCGGGCCGTACCACCGGGGAGCTGTTTTTT.

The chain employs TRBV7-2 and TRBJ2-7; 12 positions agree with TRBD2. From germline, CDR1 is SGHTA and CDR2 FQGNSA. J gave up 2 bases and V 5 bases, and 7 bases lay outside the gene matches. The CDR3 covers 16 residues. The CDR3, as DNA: TGTGCCAGCAGCGTCTCAGCTAGCGGGAGGGCCTACGAGCAGTACTTC. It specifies CASSVSASGRAYEQYF.